These 27 T cell receptor beta chains share one sample of origin, sequenced in a study of CD8 T cells in Susac syndrome. Reverse transcription of about 0.45 to 1 ug RNA was carried out with random hexamers. TCRdb re-analysed the immunoSEQ multiplex PCR reads in MiXCR, keeping a single row per CDR3 protein. The sample holds roughly 88,000 distinct CDR3 sequences, 90% to 97% seen once. Sequenced sample: CD8+ T cells from PBMCs. Receptors originate from a human donor with Susac syndrome.

The V gene is TRBV9, the J gene TRBJ2-1; 10 bases are a match to TRBD2. The V gene end was trimmed by 6 bases and the J gene end by 5 bases; junction bases not matched to a gene: 8. The V gene's germline CDR1 is SGDLS and CDR2 YYNGEE. CDR3 length equals 15 residues. The DNA for the CDR3 is TGTGCCAGCACTTCGGGGACTAGCGCCGACAATGAGCAGTTCTTC. Its translation: CASTSGTSADNEQFF.

The count of this clonotype is one. The J gene is TRBJ2-1, the V gene TRBV20-1; 7 bases match TRBD1. Looked up from germline, CDR1 is DFQATT and CDR2 is SNEGSKA (reference sequence). Trimming cost V 3 bases and J 8 bases; bases outside gene matches: 16. This CDR3 has 16 residues. For the CDR3, the DNA is TGCAGTGCTAGCAGGGGGTCCATGAGGTATATCGATGAGCAGTTCTTC. It is translated as CSASRGSMRYIDEQFF.

The gene calls are TRBV20-1 and TRBJ1-1, with 12 bases aligning to TRBD1. The trim removed 2 bases at V and 8 bases at J, leaving 12 bases unmatched. This CDR3 has 16 amino acids. Germline V gives CDR1 DFQATT, CDR2 SNEGSKA (reference sequence). CDR3 amino acids: CSARIGTGGWELEAFF. DNA for the CDR3: TGCAGTGCTAGAATCGGGACAGGGGGCTGGGAATTGGAAGCTTTCTTT.

The chain is built from TRBV29-1 and TRBJ1-2; no definite D call. The V end lost 4 bases, the J end lost 4 bases, and 7 bases lay between the germline ends. The CDR3 runs to 11 residues. In germline, CDR1 is SQVTM, CDR2 ANQGSEA. CDR3: CSVVTPYGYTF. For the CDR3, the DNA is TGCAGCGTTGTGACACCCTATGGCTACACCTTC.

This sequence joins TRBV2 and TRBJ1-1; TRBD1 matches at 7 bases. Germline V lookup: CDR1 SNHLY, CDR2 FYNNEI. With V trimmed by 3 bases and J by 0 bases, 10 bases remained unmatched. This CDR3 has 17 amino acids. The CDR3 region has the DNA TGTGCCAGCAGTGAGGGCCGGGACAGTACATTGAACACTGAAGCTTTCTTT. Its protein product is CASSEGRDSTLNTEAFF.

J is TRBJ1-1 and V is TRBV27; 12 bases agree with TRBD1. The CDR3 loop spans 18 amino acids. Germline values: CDR1 MNHEY, CDR2 SMNVEV (reference sequence). The V segment lost 3 bases and the J segment 2 bases; nucleotides outside the gene matches: 10. CDR3 DNA: TGTGCCAGCAGTTTCCCCGGGACAGGGGGCGGGAAAAACACTGAAGCTTTCTTT. Residues: CASSFPGTGGGKNTEAFF.

The chain joins TRBV29-1 to TRBJ2-1, with 9 bases fitting TRBD2. The CDR3 consists of 13 residues. Per germline, CDR1 SQVTM and CDR2 ANQGSEA. Trimming removed 2 bases from V and 7 bases from J; junction bases left unmatched: 3. Written as DNA, the CDR3 is TGCAGCGTTGAAAGGGGACTAGCAAATGAGCAGTTCTTC. Protein product: CSVERGLANEQFF.

This clonotype was observed a single time. This chain uses TRBV18 with TRBJ2-5; D not certain. Trimming cost V 2 bases and J 5 bases, with 12 bases left between them. Germline CDR1 KGHSH, CDR2 LQKENI. The CDR3 length is 14 residues. In DNA form, the CDR3 reads TGTGCCAGCTCACCAAGGAACGGGTTGGAGACCCAGTACTTC. Protein product: CASSPRNGLETQYF.

This clonotype was found once. The chain is built from TRBV29-1 and TRBJ2-5, with D possibly TRBD1 on 5 matching bases. Looked up from germline, CDR1 is SQVTM and CDR2 is ANQGSEA. The V end was cut by 7 bases, the J end by 1 base, with 19 bases between. The CDR3 is 15 amino acids. The CDR3 sequence: CSAGDSSITQETQYF. As DNA, the CDR3 is TGCAGCGCCGGTGACAGTAGTATAACCCAAGAGACCCAGTACTTC. The whole variable domain, filled in from reference TRBV29-1 and TRBJ2-5, reads SAVISQKPSRDICQRGTSLTIQCQVDSQVTMMFWYRQQPGQSLTLIATANQGSEATYESGFVIDKFPISRPNLTFSTLTVSNMSPEDSSIYLCSAGDSSITQETQYFGPGTRLLVL.

The chain recombines TRBV19 with TRBJ2-5; D uncertain. Germline V gene sequence: CDR1 LNHDA, CDR2 SQIVND (reference sequence). Trimming took off 10 bases at V and 5 bases at J, with 11 bases between the two ends. This CDR3 spans 11 amino acids. The chain's CDR3 is CATRGSETQYF. For the CDR3, the DNA is TGTGCCACCCGAGGATCGGAGACCCAGTACTTC.

The chain employs TRBV29-1 and TRBJ2-2, with D possibly matching TRBD1 (5 bases). V lost 3 bases, J lost 0 bases, and 20 bases lay in between. This CDR3 is built from 18 residues. Germline CDR1 and CDR2: SQVTM and ANQGSEA. In DNA form, the CDR3 reads TGCAGCGTTGATGGTGGGGCTGCCTCCTCCGCGAACACCGGGGAGCTGTTTTTT. It codes for CSVDGGAASSANTGELFF.

The chain joins TRBV7-9 to TRBJ2-4; no clear D gene. There are 13 residues in the CDR3. The V gene lost 2 bases and the J gene lost 8 bases, with 10 bases spanning the gap. Germline lookup yields CDR1 SEHNR and CDR2 FQNEAQ (reference sequence). The DNA of the CDR3 is TGTGCCAGCAGCTTAAGTTCCGATGACATTCAGTACTTC. It translates to CASSLSSDDIQYF.

V is TRBV20-1 and J is TRBJ2-7, with D perhaps matching TRBD2 (5 bases). The V gene's germline CDR1 is DFQATT and CDR2 SNEGSKA (reference sequence). Trimming stripped 0 bases from V and 2 bases from J, with 11 bases between. The CDR3 spans 14 residues. The DNA for the CDR3 is TGCAGTGCTAGAGACCTTGAGCGGACCTACGAGCAGTACTTC. This codes for CSARDLERTYEQYF.

V gene TRBV7-9 combines with J gene TRBJ1-1; no clear D. The CDR3 loop spans 13 amino acids. V lost 1 base, J lost 4 bases, and 7 bases lay in between. Germline values: CDR1 SEHNR, CDR2 FQNEAQ (reference sequence). Here the CDR3 reads CASSLGGSTEAFF. The CDR3 nucleotides are TGTGCCAGCAGCTTAGGTGGGAGCACTGAAGCTTTCTTT.

CDR3 residues: CASSIRLADYEQYF. In DNA, the CDR3 is TGTGCCAGCAGCATCCGACTAGCGGACTACGAGCAGTACTTC. This chain connects TRBV7-8 to TRBJ2-7; 9 nucleotides line up with TRBD2. V lost 5 bases and J lost 3; bases outside the gene matches: 5. The CDR3 totals 14 residues. Germline-derived CDR1 and CDR2 are SGHVS and FQNEAQ. Together with reference TRBV7-8 and TRBJ2-7, the CDR3 gives the full variable domain: GAGVSQSPRYKVAKRGQDVALRCDPISGHVSLFWYQQALGQGPEFLTYFQNEAQLDKSGLPSDRFFAERPEGSVSTLKIQRTQQEDSAVYLCASSIRLADYEQYFGPGTRLTVT.

This chain uses TRBV3-1 with TRBJ2-5; D could derive from TRBD1 or TRBD2 (5 bases each). Trimming shortened V by 1 base and J by 5 bases, and 11 bases separated the two germline ends. The germline V gene encodes CDR1 LGHDT and CDR2 YNNKEL (reference sequence). The CDR3 is 14 amino acids. The CDR3 is CASSQGNEGETQYF. The CDR3 DNA sequence: TGTGCCAGCAGCCAAGGGAACGAGGGGGAGACCCAGTACTTC.

This sequence joins TRBV25-1 and TRBJ2-5, with D perhaps TRBD2 (5 bases). CDR3 length equals 15 residues. The V end was cut by 6 bases, the J end by 4 bases, with 18 bases between. The germline V gene has CDR1 MGHDK and CDR2 SYGVNS. CDR3 in DNA: TGTGCCAGCAGCAAAAAGAGAGAGGGTCGAGAGACCCAGTACTTC. Translated, it gives CASSKKREGRETQYF.

The J gene is TRBJ1-1, the V gene TRBV4-3; D remains ambiguous. Trimming pared 1 base from V and 11 bases from J, leaving 11 bases between. The CDR3 spans 12 residues. Per germline, CDR1 LGHNA and CDR2 YSLEER. The CDR3 region is CASSQGAGAAFF. In DNA, the CDR3 is TGCGCCAGCAGCCAAGGGGCTGGCGCGGCTTTCTTT.

V is TRBV6-5 and J is TRBJ1-1; D is unresolved. CDR1 MNHEY and CDR2 SVGAGI come from the germline V gene. CDR3 size: 12 residues. Trimming cost V 6 bases and J 4 bases, with 9 bases left between them. The CDR3 is CASSPRPTEAFF. Here the CDR3 DNA reads TGTGCCAGCAGCCCCCGGCCCACTGAAGCTTTCTTT.

The rearrangement uses TRBV9 and TRBJ2-7; 10 bases align to TRBD1. The germline V gene has CDR1 SGDLS and CDR2 YYNGEE. V shed 0 bases, J shed 3 bases, and the junction held 3 bases outside the gene matches. The CDR3 has 15 amino acids. The CDR3 region has the DNA TGTGCCAGCAGCGTAGGACGGGACAGGGGCTACGAGCAGTACGTC. Encoded protein: CASSVGRDRGYEQYV.

The chain is built from TRBV4-3 and TRBJ1-2; maybe TRBD1 (5 bases). Trimming pared 1 base from V and 3 bases from J, leaving 18 bases between. Germline lookup yields CDR1 LGHNA and CDR2 YSLEER. This CDR3 spans 17 amino acids. CDR3 nucleotide sequence: TGCGCCAGCAGCCAAGCTCAAGGGGCCGCCGTGGACTATGGCTACACCTTC. It codes for CASSQAQGAAVDYGYTF.

This chain links TRBV9 with TRBJ2-2; 8 bases match TRBD2. The trim removed 5 bases at V and 2 bases at J, leaving 5 bases unmatched. Germline V gene data show CDR1 as SGDLS and CDR2 as YYNGEE. The CDR3 consists of 15 residues. DNA of the CDR3: TGTGCCAGCAGACCCACTAGCGGCAACACCGGGGAGCTGTTTTTT. Translated, it gives CASRPTSGNTGELFF.

This chain connects TRBV18 to TRBJ1-5; D is perhaps TRBD1 (5 bases). The CDR3 spans 14 residues. V was clipped by 2 bases and J by 0 bases, with 5 bases between them. CDR1 is KGHSH and CDR2 is LQKENI in the germline V gene. CDR3: CASSPDSSNQPQHF. DNA for the CDR3: TGTGCCAGCTCACCAGACAGTAGCAATCAGCCCCAGCATTTT. The full variable domain, completed using reference TRBV18 and TRBJ1-5, is NAGVMQNPRHLVRRRGQEARLRCSPMKGHSHVYWYRQLPEEGLKFMVYLQKENIIDESGMPKERFSAEFPKEGPSILRIQQVVRGDSAAYFCASSPDSSNQPQHFGDGTRLSIL.

V is TRBV7-9 and J is TRBJ2-7; D perhaps matches TRBD1 (5 bases). V was clipped by 5 bases and J by 2 bases, with 13 bases between them. Germline values: CDR1 SEHNR, CDR2 FQNEAQ (reference sequence). The CDR3 sequence is 14 residues long. CDR3 in DNA: TGTGCCAGCAGCCTGGGGCCGCGTACCTACGAGCAGTACTTC. Translating gives CASSLGPRTYEQYF.

The rearrangement links TRBV12-3 or TRBV12-4 to TRBJ2-3; D is perhaps TRBD1 (5 bases). Trimming took off 6 bases at V and 6 bases at J, with 13 bases between the two ends. This CDR3 is 13 amino acids long. In DNA, the CDR3 is TGTGCCAGCAGGTCCCAGGGTTGGGATACGCAGTATTTT. This encodes CASRSQGWDTQYF.

The genes are TRBV20-1 and TRBJ1-1; possible D gene TRBD1, 5 bases. Germline V gene data show CDR1 as DFQATT and CDR2 as SNEGSKA (reference sequence). V dropped 6 bases and J dropped 7 bases, with 12 bases sitting between them. The CDR3 loop spans 11 amino acids. The CDR3 DNA reads TGCAGTGCACCCAGGGTGAGTGAAGCTTTCTTT. Translation gives CSAPRVSEAFF.

The chain uses TRBV5-1 and TRBJ2-7; D unresolved. The CDR3 contains 17 residues. Germline V gene lookup returns CDR1 SGHRS and CDR2 YFSETQ. The V end lost 1 base, the J end lost 3 bases, and 20 bases lay between the germline ends. The CDR3 sequence: CASSLMPAIDIGYEQYF. Here the CDR3 DNA reads TGCGCCAGCAGCTTGATGCCGGCCATCGACATTGGCTACGAGCAGTACTTC.